This T cell receptor beta chain was observed in a study of monozygotic twins with inflammatory bowel disease. TCRdb processed the 5' RACE reads again and assigns one entry to each CDR3 protein, with no DNA. The table counts 140,000 to 150,000 distinct CDR3 sequences; more than 1% lies in the top ten. Germline V gene data show CDR1 as SGHAT and CDR2 as FQNNGV. The CDR3 covers 11 residues. The chain is built from TRBV11-2 and TRBJ2-1. The sample was blood. The sequence derives from a human donor with ulcerative colitis or Crohn's disease, or a healthy co-twin of an affected twin (not recorded which). CDR3 residues: CASSFQDHEFF.